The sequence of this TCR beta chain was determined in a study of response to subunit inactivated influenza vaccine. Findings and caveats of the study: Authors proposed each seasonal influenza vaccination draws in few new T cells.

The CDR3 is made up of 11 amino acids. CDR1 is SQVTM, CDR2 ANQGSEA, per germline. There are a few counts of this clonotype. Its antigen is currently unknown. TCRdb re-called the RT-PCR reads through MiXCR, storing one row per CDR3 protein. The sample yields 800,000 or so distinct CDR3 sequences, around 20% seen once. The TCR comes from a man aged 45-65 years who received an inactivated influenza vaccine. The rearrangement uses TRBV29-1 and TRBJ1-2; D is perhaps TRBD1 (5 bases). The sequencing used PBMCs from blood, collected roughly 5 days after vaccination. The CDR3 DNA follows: TGCAGTGGGTGGGGCCAGGCTGGCTACACCTTC. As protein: CSGWGQAGYTF.